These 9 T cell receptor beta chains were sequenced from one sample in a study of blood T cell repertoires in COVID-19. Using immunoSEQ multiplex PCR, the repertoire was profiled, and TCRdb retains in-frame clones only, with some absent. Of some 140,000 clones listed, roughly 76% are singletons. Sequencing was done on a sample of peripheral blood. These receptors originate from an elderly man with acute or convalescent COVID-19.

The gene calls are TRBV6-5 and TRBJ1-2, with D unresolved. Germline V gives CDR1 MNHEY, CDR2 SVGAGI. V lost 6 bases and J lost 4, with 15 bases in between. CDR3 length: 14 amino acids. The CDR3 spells CASRLDGLPYGYTF. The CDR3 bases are TGTGCCAGCAGACTAGACGGGCTTCCCTATGGCTACACCTTC.

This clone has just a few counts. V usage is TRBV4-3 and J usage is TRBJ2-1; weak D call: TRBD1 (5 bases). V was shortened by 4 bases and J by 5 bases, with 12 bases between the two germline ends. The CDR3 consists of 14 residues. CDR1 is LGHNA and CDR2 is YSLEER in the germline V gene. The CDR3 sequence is CASSRYRWDNEQFF. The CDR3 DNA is TGCGCCAGCAGCCGCTACAGGTGGGACAATGAGCAGTTCTTC.

The CDR3 coding sequence is TGTGCCAGCAGCGCACCGGGACAGGCGAACACCGGGGAGCTGTTTTTT. Amino acids: CASSAPGQANTGELFF. This chain joins TRBV9 and TRBJ2-2, with 8 bases matching TRBD1. Germline CDR1 is SGDLS and CDR2 is YYNGEE. The CDR3 runs 16 residues. The ends lost 3 bases at V and 0 bases at J; junction bases unmatched: 4.

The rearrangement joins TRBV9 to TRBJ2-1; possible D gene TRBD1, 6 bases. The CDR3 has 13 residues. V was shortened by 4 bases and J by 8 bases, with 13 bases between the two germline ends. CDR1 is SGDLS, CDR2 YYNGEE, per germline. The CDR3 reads CASSPTGSDEQFF. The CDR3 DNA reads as TGTGCCAGCAGCCCGACAGGTAGCGATGAGCAGTTCTTC.

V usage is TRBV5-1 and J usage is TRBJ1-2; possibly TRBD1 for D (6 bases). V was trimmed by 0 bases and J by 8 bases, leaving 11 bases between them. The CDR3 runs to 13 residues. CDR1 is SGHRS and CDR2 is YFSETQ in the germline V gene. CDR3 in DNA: TGCGCCAGCAGCTTGGACAGGGTGGAGGGCTACACCTTC. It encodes CASSLDRVEGYTF.

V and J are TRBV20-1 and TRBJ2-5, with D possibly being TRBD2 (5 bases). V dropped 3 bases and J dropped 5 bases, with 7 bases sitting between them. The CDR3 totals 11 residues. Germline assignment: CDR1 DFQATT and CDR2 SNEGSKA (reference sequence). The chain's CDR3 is CSARAGETQYF. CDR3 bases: TGCAGTGCTAGGGCGGGTGAGACCCAGTACTTC.

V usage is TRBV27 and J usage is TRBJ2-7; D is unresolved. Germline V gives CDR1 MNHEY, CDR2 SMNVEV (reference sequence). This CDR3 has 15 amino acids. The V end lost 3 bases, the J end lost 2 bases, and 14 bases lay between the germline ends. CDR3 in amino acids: CASSFYYSLTYEQYF. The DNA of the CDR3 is TGTGCCAGCAGTTTTTACTACTCGCTGACCTACGAGCAGTACTTC.

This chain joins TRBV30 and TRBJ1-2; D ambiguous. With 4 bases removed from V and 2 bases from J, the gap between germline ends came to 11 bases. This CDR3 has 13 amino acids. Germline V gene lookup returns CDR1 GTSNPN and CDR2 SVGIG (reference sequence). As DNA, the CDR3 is TGTGCCTGGACCGGGCCGGGGAACTATGGCTACACCTTC. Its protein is CAWTGPGNYGYTF. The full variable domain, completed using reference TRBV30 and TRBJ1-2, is SQTIHQWPATLVQPVGSPLSLECTVEGTSNPNLYWYRQAAGRGLQLLFYSVGIGQISSEVPQNLSASRPQDRQFILSSKKLLLSDSGFYLCAWTGPGNYGYTFGSGTRLTVV.

The CDR3 here is CASSFQVATNEKLFF. The CDR3 region has the DNA TGCGCCAGCAGCTTCCAAGTAGCAACTAATGAAAAACTGTTTTTT. The genes are TRBV5-1 and TRBJ1-4, with D uncertain. Germline V gene lookup returns CDR1 SGHRS and CDR2 YFSETQ. The CDR3 is made up of 15 amino acids. Trimming left V 2 bases short and J 0 bases short, with 8 bases between.